Listed here are 25 T cell receptor beta chains from one sample, sequenced in a study of memory CD4+ T cells and cytomegalovirus serostatus (dated by TCRdb to about 2019). Libraries were built with the immunoSEQ multiplex PCR assay. TCRdb took over this immuneACCESS table, retaining in-frame rearrangements with V and J assigned. Such tables are incomplete; in checked studies, under half of the missing clones stem from an unresolved V gene, and the remainder is unexplained. Within this sample are about 64,000 clones, with roughly three quarters of them counted one time only. Of the sample, 0.88% falls within the top ten clones. A FACSAria II was used to sort memory CD4+ T cells, defined as single viable CD3+CD4+CD8-CD45RO+ cells. Input material: memory CD4+ T cells from blood. The receptor source for this set is an adult in good health and CMV-seronegative.

This clone was seen only a few times. The chain has TRBV27 and TRBJ2-3; 9 bases align to TRBD1. With V trimmed by 0 bases and J by 1 base, 2 bases remained unmatched. The CDR3 runs to 16 residues. Per the germline V gene, CDR1 is MNHEY and CDR2 is SMNVEV (reference sequence). This chain's CDR3 is CASSLSRTGGTDTQYF. The CDR3 DNA reads TGTGCCAGCAGTTTATCGCGGACAGGGGGCACAGATACGCAGTATTTT.

The rearrangement links TRBV20-1 to TRBJ2-3; D is unclear. The CDR3 has 10 amino acids. The V and J ends lost 6 bases and 8 bases respectively, with 9 bases between them. Germline V gene data show CDR1 as DFQATT and CDR2 as SNEGSKA (reference sequence). The CDR3 here is CSALIGTQYF. As DNA, the CDR3 is TGCAGTGCCCTCATCGGTACGCAGTATTTT.

This chain links TRBV6-1 with TRBJ1-1, with TRBD1 identical over 8 bases. Per germline, CDR1 MNHNS and CDR2 SASEGT. The CDR3 spans 15 residues. V was clipped by 4 bases and J by 6 bases; unmatched bases: 10. This CDR3 is CASSVTGTGTPEAFF. CDR3 DNA: TGTGCCAGCAGTGTAACCGGGACAGGTACCCCTGAAGCTTTCTTT.

V is TRBV5-1 and J is TRBJ2-1; 12 nucleotides match TRBD2. From germline, CDR1 is SGHRS and CDR2 YFSETQ. The CDR3 covers 19 residues. The J segment lost 5 bases and the V segment lost 0 bases, leaving 12 bases of the junction unmatched. CDR3 sequence: CASSLGPGLAGPGNNEQFF. The CDR3 DNA reads TGCGCCAGCAGCTTGGGGCCGGGACTAGCGGGCCCTGGCAACAATGAGCAGTTCTTC.

This clone came up many times. The CDR3, as DNA: TGTGCCTCCGGGAGAGGCTCTGGAAACACCATATATTTT. It is translated as CASGRGSGNTIYF. This rearrangement joins TRBV30 to TRBJ1-3; D call uncertain. V lost 7 bases and J 0 bases, leaving 10 bases between the germline ends. There are 13 residues in the CDR3. In germline, CDR1 is GTSNPN, CDR2 SVGIG (reference sequence).

The chain joins TRBV28 to TRBJ1-2; 11 nucleotides align to TRBD1. The ends lost 5 bases at V and 4 bases at J; junction bases unmatched: 6. The length of the CDR3 is 15 residues. Germline assignment: CDR1 MDHEN and CDR2 SYDVKM. CDR3 sequence: CASSLPGQGGYGYTF. DNA for the CDR3: TGTGCCAGCAGTCTACCGGGACAGGGGGGCTATGGCTACACCTTC.

The gene calls are TRBV4-3 and TRBJ1-2; D might be TRBD1 (6 bases). CDR1 is LGHNA and CDR2 is YSLEER in the germline V gene. This CDR3 is 19 amino acids long. V shed 0 bases and J shed 4 bases, with 24 bases lying between them. The CDR3 DNA follows: TGCGCCAGCAGCCAAGACTTTTTCCCGACCGGGACACGAAGCTATGGCTACACCTTC. Translation: CASSQDFFPTGTRSYGYTF.

Remarks on this clone: A much larger clonotype is one base distant, so this may be a read error. Other DNA sequences in this sample translate to the same CDR3. The rearrangement uses TRBV30 and TRBJ1-5, with D uncertain. CDR3 length: 13 amino acids. The germline V gene encodes CDR1 GTSNPN and CDR2 SVGIG (reference sequence). The V end lost 1 base, the J end lost 0 bases, and 4 bases lay between the germline ends. DNA for the CDR3: TGTGCCTGGAGTGGGGATAGCAATCAGCCCCAGCATTTT. This codes for CAWSGDSNQPQHF.

The rearrangement links TRBV5-1 to TRBJ1-5, with D possibly being TRBD1 (5 bases). The CDR3 has 15 amino acids. Trimming left V 4 bases short and J 5 bases short, with 16 bases between. Looked up from germline, CDR1 is SGHRS and CDR2 is YFSETQ. The CDR3, as DNA: TGCGCCAGCAGCCGCGTATCGGGGGAGGATCAGCCCCAGCATTTT. Translated, it gives CASSRVSGEDQPQHF.

V gene TRBV13 combines with J gene TRBJ2-3; the match to TRBD1 covers 11 bases. Germline lookup yields CDR1 PRHDT and CDR2 FYEKMQ (reference sequence). This CDR3 is 14 amino acids long. V trimming: 7 bases; J trimming: 8 bases; junction bases outside the gene matches: 8. CDR3 amino acids: CASTRTGGAGTQYF. CDR3 nucleotide sequence: TGTGCCAGCACTAGGACAGGGGGCGCGGGTACGCAGTATTTT.

The chain employs TRBV25-1 and TRBJ2-1; 10 bases map to TRBD1. This CDR3 is 17 amino acids long. The ends lost 4 bases at V and 3 bases at J; junction bases unmatched: 9. Germline V CDR1 and CDR2: MGHDK, SYGVNS. CDR3 loop: CASSAPGGTGVYNEQFF. CDR3 DNA: TGTGCCAGCAGTGCCCCTGGGGGGACAGGGGTCTACAATGAGCAGTTCTTC.

J is TRBJ2-3 and V is TRBV4-3; unclear D gene. Per germline, CDR1 LGHNA and CDR2 YSLEER. Trimming shortened V by 5 bases and J by 0 bases, and 9 bases separated the two germline ends. The CDR3 spans 14 residues. The chain's CDR3 is CASSDRASTDTQYF. CDR3 bases: TGCGCCAGCAGCGATAGGGCTAGCACAGATACGCAGTATTTT.

V and J are TRBV7-9 and TRBJ1-2; 10 bases fit TRBD1. The germline gives CDR1 SEHNR, CDR2 FQNEAQ (reference sequence). V lost 3 bases and J lost 8; bases outside the gene matches: 15. The length of the CDR3 is 17 residues. CDR3 nucleotides: TGTGCCAGCAGCTTCTTAGCGTCCGGGACAGGGGCGTCCGGCTACACCTTC. Protein: CASSFLASGTGASGYTF.

The V and J genes are TRBV6-1 and TRBJ2-7, with 8 bases fitting TRBD2. CDR3 length equals 15 residues. Unmatched junction bases numbered 7, after V lost 3 bases and J lost 3 bases. CDR1 and CDR2 (germline): MNHNS, SASEGT. The CDR3 loop reads CASSERGDMFYEQYF. The CDR3 region has the DNA TGTGCCAGCAGTGAGCGGGGGGACATGTTCTACGAGCAGTACTTC.

Only a few counts were recorded for this clone. The J gene is TRBJ2-2, the V gene TRBV29-1; D may be TRBD1 or TRBD2 (6 bases each). With 4 bases removed from V and 9 bases from J, the gap between germline ends came to 18 bases. The CDR3 consists of 14 residues. CDR1 and CDR2 (germline): SQVTM, ANQGSEA. CDR3 DNA sequence: TGCAGCGTTGTAGGGGGGCCCCGGGGCTGGGAGCTGTTTTTT. Amino acids: CSVVGGPRGWELFF.

J is TRBJ1-1 and V is TRBV6-5; D gene uncertain. Trimming left V 2 bases short and J 6 bases short, with 7 bases between. The CDR3 has 12 amino acids. Looked up from germline, CDR1 is MNHEY and CDR2 is SVGAGI. The CDR3, as DNA: TGTGCCAGCAGTTACGGGTCGGCTGAAGCTTTCTTT. It specifies CASSYGSAEAFF.

The rearrangement uses TRBV7-9 and TRBJ2-5; TRBD2 agrees at 9 bases. CDR1 is SEHNR, CDR2 FQNEAQ, per germline (reference sequence). J gave up 4 bases and V 1 base, and 13 bases lay outside the gene matches. The CDR3 is made up of 18 amino acids. The chain's CDR3 is CASSLGAGLAGLRETQYF. The CDR3 DNA reads as TGTGCCAGCAGCTTAGGGGCAGGGCTAGCGGGACTGAGAGAGACCCAGTACTTC.

The chain carries TRBV7-2 and TRBJ1-3; D perhaps matches TRBD1 (5 bases). V was trimmed by 0 bases and J by 4 bases, leaving 10 bases between them. This CDR3 contains 15 residues. Germline V gene data show CDR1 as SGHTA and CDR2 as FQGNSA. CDR3 bases: TGTGCCAGCAGCTTAGCCCAGGGAAGGGGAAACACCATATATTTT. This encodes CASSLAQGRGNTIYF.

This chain connects TRBV18 to TRBJ2-7; 9 nucleotides match TRBD1. Unmatched junction bases numbered 9, after V lost 4 bases and J lost 5 bases. The CDR3 is 15 amino acids. CDR1 is KGHSH, CDR2 LQKENI, per germline. The CDR3 spells CASSQTDRGDHEQYF. DNA for the CDR3: TGTGCCAGCTCACAGACGGACAGGGGAGATCACGAGCAGTACTTC.

The chain joins TRBV5-1 to TRBJ2-4; TRBD1 is a possible D gene (5 bases). The CDR3 totals 17 residues. Germline V gene sequence: CDR1 SGHRS, CDR2 YFSETQ. Trimming took 3 bases from V and 2 from J, leaving 18 bases between them. The CDR3 region is CASSSYDRTLSKNIQYF. The CDR3 nucleotides read TGCGCCAGCAGCTCTTATGACAGAACGTTATCCAAAAACATTCAGTACTTC.

The V call is TRBV9, the J call TRBJ2-6, with D perhaps being TRBD1 or TRBD2 (5 bases each). The V end was cut by 0 bases, the J end by 0 bases, with 19 bases between. In germline, CDR1 is SGDLS, CDR2 YYNGEE. The length of the CDR3 is 20 residues. The CDR3 DNA is TGTGCCAGCAGCGTAGCCCCCCTGGGACGCCCGAGCTCTGGGGCCAACGTCCTGACTTTC. Protein: CASSVAPLGRPSSGANVLTF.

The rearrangement links TRBV30 to TRBJ1-5, with D possibly TRBD1 on 6 matching bases. The V gene's germline CDR1 is GTSNPN and CDR2 SVGIG (reference sequence). Trimming stripped 3 bases from V and 5 bases from J, with 11 bases between. This CDR3 region has 13 residues. CDR3 in amino acids: CAWSGQLDQPQHF. The CDR3 bases are TGTGCCTGGAGCGGACAGTTGGATCAGCCCCAGCATTTT.

This clone occurred a few times. V and J are TRBV28 and TRBJ1-2; 7 positions agree with TRBD1. The CDR3 is 14 amino acids. With V trimmed by 6 bases and J by 4 bases, 8 bases remained unmatched. CDR1 MDHEN and CDR2 SYDVKM come from the germline V gene. CDR3 bases: TGTGCCAGCAGCACCTCTCGACAGGGCTATGGCTACACCTTC. This translates into CASSTSRQGYGYTF.

The rearrangement joins TRBV9 to TRBJ1-5, with a possible D match to TRBD1 (5 bases). The CDR3 is 15 residues long. Germline loops: CDR1 SGDLS, CDR2 YYNGEE. V shed 2 bases and J shed 2 bases, with 11 bases lying between them. The CDR3 loop reads CASSVGDGRNQPQHF. DNA of the CDR3: TGTGCCAGCAGCGTCGGGGACGGACGCAATCAGCCCCAGCATTTT.

The chain joins TRBV28 to TRBJ2-7, with 11 bases matching TRBD1. The CDR3 is 15 residues long. The V gene's germline CDR1 is MDHEN and CDR2 SYDVKM. V lost 6 bases and J lost 6; bases outside the gene matches: 10. The CDR3 loop is CASRRRGQGASEQYF. In DNA, the CDR3 is TGTGCCAGCAGGCGGCGCGGACAGGGGGCTTCCGAGCAGTACTTC. Combining the CDR3 with reference TRBV28 and TRBJ2-7 gives the whole variable domain DVKVTQSSRYLVKRTGEKVFLECVQDMDHENMFWYRQDPGLGLRLIYFSYDVKMKEKGDIPEGYSVSREKKERFSLILESASTNQTSMYLCASRRRGQGASEQYFGPGTRLTVT.